A single sample gave rise to the 28 T cell receptor beta chains below, sequenced in a study of human T cells and chemical hapten exposure. Time point in this sample: patch test 1, 2 weeks after DPC sensitization. Treatment meaning: therapeutic diphenylcyclopropenone sensitization with weekly scalp DPC. A single record per CDR3 protein comes from TCRdb applying MiXCR to the RACE reads. The sample yields about 120,000 distinct CDR3 sequences, roughly an eighth seen once. Sequenced here: whole blood, sampled in connection with sensitization to the hapten diphenylcyclopropenone (DPC). The receptors were gathered from a man between 18 and 35 years old with alopecia areata. Some clones in this sample may be carry-over from other donors' samples.

This clonotype showed up just a few times. V and J are TRBV7-2 and TRBJ2-3; a weak D match, TRBD2 (5 bases). V was pared by 6 bases and J by 8 bases, with 15 bases between. The CDR3 length is 13 residues. Germline V gives CDR1 SGHTA, CDR2 FQGNSA. CDR3 protein: CASSPGLTTTQYF. The DNA of the CDR3 is TGTGCCAGCAGTCCCGGACTCACTACTACGCAGTATTTT.

The chain recombines TRBV4-1 with TRBJ2-1; no reliable D call. Germline V gene lookup returns CDR1 MGHRA and CDR2 YSYEKL. The CDR3 is 14 amino acids. V was shortened by 4 bases and J by 9 bases, with 16 bases between the two germline ends. This chain's CDR3 is CASSPQEVIGEQFF. Here the CDR3 DNA reads TGCGCCAGCAGCCCGCAAGAGGTTATCGGTGAGCAGTTCTTC.

Ten or more counts support this clonotype. V usage is TRBV6-2 or TRBV6-3 and J usage is TRBJ2-7; D tentatively reads TRBD1 or TRBD2 (5 bases each). CDR3 length equals 16 residues. V dropped 2 bases and J dropped 0 bases, with 14 bases sitting between them. The V gene's germline CDR1 is MNHEY and CDR2 SVGEGT. The CDR3: CASSYDGGGSSYEQYF. The DNA for the CDR3 is TGTGCCAGCAGTTACGACGGTGGGGGAAGCTCCTACGAGCAGTACTTC.

The table lists this clonotype with a few counts. This chain connects TRBV5-1 to TRBJ1-6, with TRBD1 matching over 9 bases. The ends lost 0 bases at V and 9 bases at J; junction bases unmatched: 1. The CDR3 length is 14 residues. CDR1 SGHRS and CDR2 YFSETQ come from the germline V gene. The CDR3, as DNA: TGCGCCAGCAGCTTGGTGGACAGGGGTTCACCCCTCCACTTT. Its protein product is CASSLVDRGSPLHF.

The V call is TRBV11-1, the J call TRBJ1-1; D is ambiguous. The CDR3 consists of 11 residues. The V end was cut by 5 bases, the J end by 6 bases, with 7 bases between. Germline lookup yields CDR1 SGHAT and CDR2 FQDESV (reference sequence). CDR3 amino acids: CASSQSPEAFF. CDR3 bases: TGTGCCAGCAGCCAGTCACCTGAAGCTTTCTTT.

V gene TRBV6-2 or TRBV6-3 combines with J gene TRBJ2-6; D uncertain. Trimming cost V 6 bases and J 0 bases, with 12 bases left between them. The CDR3 spans 16 residues. Germline assignment: CDR1 MNHEY and CDR2 SVGEGT. The DNA for the CDR3 is TGTGCCAGCAGCTCCCCTGCCTACTCTGGGGCCAACGTCCTGACTTTC. This gives the protein CASSSPAYSGANVLTF.

The chain uses TRBV10-1 and TRBJ2-5, with D possibly being TRBD2 (6 bases). Germline CDR1 reads WNHNN; CDR2 reads SYGVQD (reference sequence). The CDR3 totals 14 residues. Trimming shortened V by 4 bases and J by 4 bases, and 13 bases separated the two germline ends. CDR3 amino acids: CASSGSGLGETQYF. The CDR3 DNA reads as TGCGCCAGCAGTGGATCGGGACTCGGAGAGACCCAGTACTTC.

This clonotype was observed a few times. The CDR3 sequence is CASSVVSEETQYF. For the CDR3, the DNA is TGTGCCAGCAGCGTAGTGAGCGAAGAGACCCAGTACTTC. The rearrangement uses TRBV11-2 and TRBJ2-5; D not certain. The CDR3 length is 13 residues. The V and J ends lost 5 bases and 3 bases respectively, with 10 bases between them. Germline CDR1 SGHAT, CDR2 FQNNGV.

This rearrangement joins TRBV10-3 to TRBJ2-2; D is unclear. V gave up 6 bases and J gave up 8 bases, with 10 bases separating them. The CDR3 runs to 12 residues. Germline CDR1 ENHRY, CDR2 SYGVKD. The CDR3 nucleotides read TGTGCCATCAGGACCCTTTATGGGGAGCTGTTTTTT. Its protein product is CAIRTLYGELFF.

This sequence joins TRBV20-1 and TRBJ1-1; D gene ambiguous. This CDR3 is built from 11 residues. The V end was cut by 3 bases, the J end by 5 bases, with 7 bases between. Germline lookup yields CDR1 DFQATT and CDR2 SNEGSKA (reference sequence). The CDR3 DNA sequence: TGCAGTGCTAGTATAGGGACTGAAGCTTTCTTT. This codes for CSASIGTEAFF.

This clonotype was seen a few times. CDR3 sequence: CASSSASDSNIQYF. The CDR3 coding sequence is TGCGCCAGCAGCTCGGCCTCCGATTCAAACATTCAGTACTTC. The chain recombines TRBV5-1 with TRBJ2-4; no firm D call. V dropped 3 bases and J dropped 6 bases, with 13 bases sitting between them. CDR1 is SGHRS and CDR2 is YFSETQ in the germline V gene. The CDR3 has 14 amino acids.

This clonotype was counted a few times. The rearrangement links TRBV7-2 to TRBJ2-5; D gene uncertain. The CDR3 has 13 residues. V dropped 7 bases and J dropped 5 bases, with 14 bases sitting between them. Germline lookup yields CDR1 SGHTA and CDR2 FQGNSA. The CDR3 here is CASTKDRIETQYF. As DNA, the CDR3 is TGTGCCAGCACCAAAGACCGCATCGAGACCCAGTACTTC.

This clonotype was seen at least ten times. An end of the junction differs from the germline gene, which may be a read error. The genes are TRBV29-1 and TRBJ2-3; maybe TRBD1 (5 bases). Per the germline V gene, CDR1 is SQVTM and CDR2 is ANQGSEA. This CDR3 spans 13 amino acids. CDR3: CSAEGESTDTQYF. The CDR3 coding sequence is TGCAGCGCTGAAGGGGAATCCACAGATACGCAGTATTTT.

The chain's CDR3 is CASSPNVGTGEGEKLFF. Written as DNA, the CDR3 is TGCGCCAGCAGCCCCAATGTCGGGACAGGGGAAGGTGAAAAACTGTTTTTT. The V gene is TRBV4-3, the J gene TRBJ1-4; TRBD1 aligns across 10 bases. Germline V gene lookup returns CDR1 LGHNA and CDR2 YSLEER. V was pared by 4 bases and J by 7 bases, with 12 bases of the junction left unmatched. The CDR3 runs 17 residues.

The table lists this clonotype with a few counts. The rearrangement uses TRBV5-1 and TRBJ2-3; D ambiguous. Trimming took 0 bases from V and 0 from J, leaving 5 bases between them. The CDR3 totals 14 residues. CDR1 SGHRS and CDR2 YFSETQ come from the germline V gene. The CDR3, as DNA: TGCGCCAGCAGCTTGGCCAGCAGCACAGATACGCAGTATTTT. Protein: CASSLASSTDTQYF.

The chain is built from TRBV21-1 and TRBJ1-2. TRBV21-1 is assigned pseudogene status. This CDR3 contains 13 residues. The CDR3 is CASSKCTFYGYTF. DNA of the CDR3: TGTGCCAGCAGCAAATGCACCTTCTATGGCTACACCTTC.

This clonotype was picked up a small number of times. The genes are TRBV7-3 and TRBJ2-7; 8 nucleotides agree with TRBD2. Germline V lookup: CDR1 SGHTA, CDR2 FQGTGA. Germline trimming cut 5 bases from V and 7 bases from J; bases unmatched to any gene: 19. This CDR3 is 17 amino acids long. CDR3 in amino acids: CASSPQLLAGPPEEQYF. CDR3 nucleotides: TGTGCCAGCAGCCCCCAACTGCTAGCGGGTCCGCCGGAAGAGCAGTACTTC.

This clonotype was seen only a few times. The CDR3 loop reads CASGTGTGSYNEQFF. The CDR3 bases are TGTGCCAGCGGAACTGGGACAGGCTCCTACAATGAGCAGTTCTTC. The chain joins TRBV6-5 to TRBJ2-1, with 8 bases fitting TRBD1. The CDR3 is 15 residues long. The germline V gene has CDR1 MNHEY and CDR2 SVGAGI. J lost 0 bases, V lost 8 bases, and 6 bases had no gene match.

The chain joins TRBV7-6 to TRBJ1-2; D unresolved. Germline CDR1 SGHVS, CDR2 FNYEAQ. The V and J ends lost 5 bases and 7 bases respectively, with 14 bases between them. The CDR3 totals 13 residues. The CDR3 sequence is CASSPRSGVGYTF. DNA for the CDR3: TGTGCCAGCAGCCCACGTTCCGGAGTTGGCTACACCTTC.

The genes are TRBV11-2 and TRBJ1-2; D remains unclear. V lost 5 bases to trimming and J lost 5 bases, with 18 bases between them. The CDR3 is 15 amino acids. CDR1 is SGHAT and CDR2 is FQNNGV in the germline V gene. The CDR3 region has the DNA TGTGCCAGCAGCCAGACCAGGACTACGAGGTATGGCTACACCTTC. It codes for CASSQTRTTRYGYTF.

The genes are TRBV4-3 and TRBJ2-1, with D uncertain. Germline V lookup: CDR1 LGHNA, CDR2 YSLEER. The CDR3 spans 13 residues. Trimming removed 0 bases from V and 5 bases from J, with 5 bases in between. The DNA of the CDR3 is TGCGCCAGCAGCCAAGAAATCAACAATGAGCAGTTCTTC. Amino acids: CASSQEINNEQFF.

The chain has TRBV7-9 and TRBJ1-4, with 9 positions matching TRBD1. The CDR3 extends over 16 amino acids. Trimming cost V 5 bases and J 8 bases; bases outside gene matches: 12. Germline CDR1 is SEHNR and CDR2 is FQNEAQ (reference sequence). DNA of the CDR3: TGTGCCAGCAGCGCCGGGACAGGGAATTCCAGGGAAAAACTGTTTTTT. Its protein product is CASSAGTGNSREKLFF.

This clonotype was found a few times. The chain uses TRBV12-3 or TRBV12-4 and TRBJ2-3; unclear D gene. CDR3 length: 13 amino acids. Trimming left V 3 bases short and J 6 bases short, with 10 bases between. CDR3 protein: CASSLGSIDTQYF. CDR3 bases: TGTGCCAGCAGTTTGGGTAGCATCGATACGCAGTATTTT.

V is TRBV18 and J is TRBJ1-1, with 10 bases that match TRBD1. The CDR3 is 17 residues long. From germline, CDR1 is KGHSH and CDR2 LQKENI. V lost 2 bases, J lost 0 bases, and 6 bases stayed unmatched. The DNA of the CDR3 is TGTGCCAGCTCACCAGTGACAGGGGGCGCCTTGAACACTGAAGCTTTCTTT. Translating gives CASSPVTGGALNTEAFF. Based on the CDR3 plus reference TRBV18 and TRBJ1-1, the full variable domain is NAGVMQNPRHLVRRRGQEARLRCSPMKGHSHVYWYRQLPEEGLKFMVYLQKENIIDESGMPKERFSAEFPKEGPSILRIQQVVRGDSAAYFCASSPVTGGALNTEAFFGQGTRLTVV.

The rearrangement links TRBV20-1 to TRBJ1-5; a possible D gene is TRBD1 (5 bases). Germline CDR1 and CDR2: DFQATT and SNEGSKA (reference sequence). The V end lost 0 bases, the J end lost 6 bases, and 12 bases lay between the germline ends. The CDR3 spans 14 residues. CDR3 nucleotides: TGCAGTGCTAGAGATCCGAGGAGGGGTCAGCCCCAGCATTTT. Its protein product is CSARDPRRGQPQHF.

The chain employs TRBV27 and TRBJ2-5; TRBD2 might be the D (6 bases). Trimming stripped 5 bases from V and 2 bases from J, with 21 bases between. The CDR3 totals 17 residues. The germline gives CDR1 MNHEY, CDR2 SMNVEV (reference sequence). This CDR3 is CASSVTGSPHSQETQYF. Written as DNA, the CDR3 is TGTGCCAGCAGTGTGACCGGGAGCCCCCATAGTCAAGAGACCCAGTACTTC.

This sequence joins TRBV28 and TRBJ2-6; D remains ambiguous. CDR3 length: 16 residues. Trimming stripped 6 bases from V and 0 bases from J, with 12 bases between. Germline lookup yields CDR1 MDHEN and CDR2 SYDVKM. The DNA for the CDR3 is TGTGCCAGCAGGTCACAGAGAAACTCTGGGGCCAACGTCCTGACTTTC. This gives the protein CASRSQRNSGANVLTF.

The rearrangement uses TRBV7-3 and TRBJ1-1; the D gene is possibly TRBD1 (6 bases). V lost 9 bases to trimming and J lost 7 bases, with 12 bases between them. This CDR3 region has 11 residues. Per germline, CDR1 SGHTA and CDR2 FQGTGA. CDR3: CASSTGYEAFF. The CDR3 DNA is TGTGCCAGTAGTACAGGGTATGAAGCTTTCTTT.